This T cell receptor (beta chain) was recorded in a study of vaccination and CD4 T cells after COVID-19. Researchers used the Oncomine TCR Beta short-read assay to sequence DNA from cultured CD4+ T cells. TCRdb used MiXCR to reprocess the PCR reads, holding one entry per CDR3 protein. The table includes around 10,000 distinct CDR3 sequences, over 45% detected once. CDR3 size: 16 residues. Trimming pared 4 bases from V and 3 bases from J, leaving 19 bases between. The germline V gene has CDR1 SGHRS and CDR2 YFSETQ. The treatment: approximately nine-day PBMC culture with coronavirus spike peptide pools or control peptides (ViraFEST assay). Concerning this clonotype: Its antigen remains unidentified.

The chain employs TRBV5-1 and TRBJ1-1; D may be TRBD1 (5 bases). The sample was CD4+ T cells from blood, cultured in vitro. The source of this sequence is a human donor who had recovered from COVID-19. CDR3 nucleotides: TGCGCCAGCAGCCCCGACGGGGCCGGGAGGTACACTGAAGCTTTCTTT. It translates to CASSPDGAGRYTEAFF.